The next 27 T cell receptor beta chains were all read from a single sample in a study of shared clonotypes between healthy human individuals. The protocol was immunoSEQ multiplex PCR, while the TCRdb copy is restricted to in-frame clones and leaves out a portion. The sample holds fewer than 2.5 million clones, under 95% seen once. Material for sequencing was naive CD4+ T cells from PBMCs. Noted subset: CD45RA+ positively selected. The receptors shown here come from a man aged 18 to 30 in good health. Some clones in this sample may be carry-over from other donors' samples.

The rearrangement links TRBV5-4 to TRBJ2-1, with 15 bases lining up with TRBD2. Trimming removed 0 bases from V and 7 bases from J; junction bases left unmatched: 2. The length of the CDR3 is 16 residues. Per the germline V gene, CDR1 is SGHNT and CDR2 is YYREEE (reference sequence). The CDR3 coding sequence is TGTGCCAGCAGCTTGGGGACTAGCGGGAGGGATAATGAGCAGTTCTTC. It codes for CASSLGTSGRDNEQFF.

The rearrangement links TRBV4-2 to TRBJ2-1; 7 bases are a match to TRBD2. In germline, CDR1 is LGHNA, CDR2 YNFKEQ. The V segment lost 0 bases and the J segment 8 bases; nucleotides outside the gene matches: 13. This CDR3 has 17 residues. The CDR3 DNA sequence: TGTGCCAGCAGCCAAGAGACGAGGCTAGCGGAAGGTTATGAGCAGTTCTTC. Its protein product is CASSQETRLAEGYEQFF.

The chain recombines TRBV6-5 with TRBJ2-1; 8 bases map to TRBD2. V trimming: 6 bases; J trimming: 2 bases; junction bases outside the gene matches: 3. The CDR3 consists of 14 residues. Germline CDR1 and CDR2: MNHEY and SVGAGI. Written as DNA, the CDR3 is TGTGCCAGCAGGGAGGGACTAGCCTACAATGAGCAGTTCTTC. This translates into CASREGLAYNEQFF.

V usage is TRBV7-3 and J usage is TRBJ2-1; D is tentatively TRBD1 or TRBD2 (6 bases each). In germline, CDR1 is SGHTA, CDR2 FQGTGA. Trimming left V 4 bases short and J 1 base short, with 11 bases between. The CDR3 runs to 15 residues. The CDR3 DNA is TGTGCCAGCAGCTCCCGAGGGGGGTCCTACAATGAGCAGTTCTTC. Protein sequence: CASSSRGGSYNEQFF.

The genes are TRBV30 and TRBJ1-3, with TRBD1 as a possible D gene (5 bases). Deletions cut 2 bases from V and 0 bases from J, with 14 bases between. Germline V gives CDR1 GTSNPN, CDR2 SVGIG (reference sequence). CDR3 length equals 16 residues. The CDR3 reads CAWSPDGGSSGNTIYF. The CDR3 region has the DNA TGTGCCTGGAGTCCCGATGGGGGGAGCTCTGGAAACACCATATATTTT.

The chain joins TRBV30 to TRBJ2-5, with D tentatively TRBD2 (7 bases). V was trimmed by 0 bases and J by 4 bases, leaving 24 bases between them. Germline V gives CDR1 GTSNPN, CDR2 SVGIG (reference sequence). This CDR3 contains 18 residues. CDR3 DNA sequence: TGTGCCTGGAGTGTATCCTGGGCGGCCAGCGGGACACGAGAGACCCAGTACTTC. Translation: CAWSVSWAASGTRETQYF.

This chain uses TRBV30 with TRBJ1-4; 7 bases match TRBD1. The CDR3 totals 15 residues. Trimming at V came to 3 bases and at J to 8 bases, leaving 12 bases not matched to a gene. Germline CDR1 reads GTSNPN; CDR2 reads SVGIG (reference sequence). The CDR3 sequence: CAWRATTGPGEKLFF. In DNA form, the CDR3 reads TGTGCCTGGAGGGCTACGACAGGGCCGGGAGAAAAACTGTTTTTT.

The V call is TRBV7-3, the J call TRBJ2-5, with 10 bases that match TRBD2. The germline gives CDR1 SGHTA, CDR2 FQGTGA. Trimming at V came to 3 bases and at J to 2 bases, leaving 3 bases not matched to a gene. CDR3 length equals 15 residues. The CDR3 protein is CASSLSLAGQETQYF. For the CDR3, the DNA is TGTGCCAGCAGCTTGTCACTAGCGGGGCAAGAGACCCAGTACTTC.

A few counts support this clone. The V and J genes are TRBV19 and TRBJ1-2; weak D call: TRBD1 (5 bases). Germline-derived CDR1 and CDR2 are LNHDA and SQIVND (reference sequence). The CDR3 has 15 residues. V was clipped by 8 bases and J by 0 bases, with 16 bases between them. CDR3: CASGRGVEANYGYTF. The CDR3 DNA reads TGTGCCAGTGGGAGAGGGGTTGAAGCTAACTATGGCTACACCTTC.

This clone has only one observation. This chain uses TRBV6-5 with TRBJ2-1, with TRBD2 matching 8 bases. With V trimmed by 6 bases and J by 8 bases, 9 bases remained unmatched. The CDR3 spans 14 residues. Per germline, CDR1 MNHEY and CDR2 SVGAGI. The CDR3 DNA reads as TGTGCCAGCAGCCTCGGGAGGGCCTTCGATGAGCAGTTCTTC. Protein product: CASSLGRAFDEQFF.

This clone has a single count. V and J are TRBV28 and TRBJ1-5, with no clear D. V was trimmed by 3 bases and J by 6 bases, leaving 9 bases between them. CDR3 length: 13 residues. In germline, CDR1 is MDHEN, CDR2 SYDVKM. This CDR3 reads CASSFIRGQPQHF. In nucleotides, the CDR3 is TGTGCCAGCAGTTTCATACGGGGTCAGCCCCAGCATTTT.

The rearrangement uses TRBV18 and TRBJ1-1, with unresolved D. From germline, CDR1 is KGHSH and CDR2 LQKENI. Between the trimmed V and J ends, which lost 4 bases and 0 bases, there was a span of 9 bases. The length of the CDR3 is 14 residues. CDR3 residues: CASSRPQVNTEAFF. CDR3 sequence (DNA): TGTGCCAGCTCACGACCCCAAGTGAACACTGAAGCTTTCTTT.

This clone was detected only once. This chain joins TRBV2 and TRBJ1-2; a weak D match, TRBD1 (6 bases). The CDR3 runs 12 residues. Germline V gene sequence: CDR1 SNHLY, CDR2 FYNNEI. Trimming removed 7 bases at V and 7 bases at J, with 13 bases between. The CDR3 spells CASMGAATGYTF. CDR3 sequence (DNA): TGTGCCAGCATGGGGGCAGCTACTGGCTACACCTTC.

The rearrangement uses TRBV7-3 and TRBJ2-3; 9 nucleotides agree with TRBD2. After removal of 1 base from V and 3 bases from J, the junction contained 5 bases not matched to a gene. The CDR3 contains 16 residues. The germline V gene encodes CDR1 SGHTA and CDR2 FQGTGA. The CDR3 sequence is CASSLMAGGNTDTQYF. CDR3 nucleotide sequence: TGTGCCAGCAGCTTAATGGCGGGAGGGAATACAGATACGCAGTATTTT.

The chain links TRBV7-3 to TRBJ2-1; 8 bases fit TRBD1. Trimming cost V 3 bases and J 9 bases; bases outside gene matches: 4. The CDR3 contains 13 residues. Germline V gene data show CDR1 as SGHTA and CDR2 as FQGTGA. CDR3 DNA sequence: TGTGCCAGCAGCTTCAGGGGGCAGGGTGAGCAGTTCTTC. This sequence encodes CASSFRGQGEQFF.

The gene calls are TRBV20-1 and TRBJ2-4, with a weak D call TRBD2 (7 bases). Trimming stripped 3 bases from V and 15 bases from J, with 15 bases between. This CDR3 comprises 11 residues. Germline V gene sequence: CDR1 DFQATT, CDR2 SNEGSKA (reference sequence). CDR3 sequence reads: CSASGGANRYF. The CDR3 DNA sequence: TGCAGTGCTAGTGGGGGGGCAAATCGGTACTTC.

The chain uses TRBV19 and TRBJ1-2, with a weak D call TRBD1 (5 bases). Between the trimmed V and J ends, which lost 5 bases and 5 bases, there was a span of 24 bases. Germline V gene data show CDR1 as LNHDA and CDR2 as SQIVND (reference sequence). CDR3 size: 17 residues. The CDR3 spells CASSPRTNDGGWYGYTF. The CDR3, as DNA: TGTGCCAGTAGTCCCCGGACAAACGACGGAGGGTGGTATGGCTACACCTTC.

Regarding this clone: The same CDR3 can be traced to other DNA sequences in this sample. The chain joins TRBV9 to TRBJ2-5; a weak D match, TRBD2 (6 bases). CDR1 SGDLS and CDR2 YYNGEE come from the germline V gene. The CDR3 runs 11 residues. V gave up 5 bases and J gave up 5 bases, with 7 bases separating them. CDR3 DNA: TGTGCCAGCAGTCGGGGGGAGACCCAGTACTTC. Protein sequence: CASSRGETQYF. Full variable domain (rest looked up from reference TRBV9 and TRBJ2-5): DSGVTQTPKHLITATGQRVTLRCSPRSGDLSVYWYQQSLDQGLQFLIQYYNGEERAKGNILERFSAQQFPDLHSELNLSSLELGDSALYFCASSRGETQYFGPGTRLLVL.

This chain's CDR3 is CASSSLADTQYF. CDR3 coding DNA: TGTGCCAGCAGCTCTTTGGCAGATACGCAGTATTTT. This chain joins TRBV7-9 and TRBJ2-3; D gene unclear. Trimming removed 4 bases from V and 4 bases from J, with 6 bases in between. CDR3 length: 12 amino acids. Germline CDR1 reads SEHNR; CDR2 reads FQNEAQ (reference sequence).

To note about this clone: Because the CDR3's place on the DNA is in doubt, the DNA is left out and the CDR3 is given as listed by TCRdb. CDR3 residues: CASTSGREKLFF. The gene calls are TRBV19 and TRBJ1-4. Looked up from germline, CDR1 is LNHDA and CDR2 is SQIVND (reference sequence). The CDR3 comprises 12 residues, both ends counted.

The chain carries TRBV18 and TRBJ1-1; D not resolved. Trimming stripped 4 bases from V and 4 bases from J, with 16 bases between. Germline CDR1 is KGHSH and CDR2 is LQKENI. CDR3 length: 15 amino acids. The CDR3 here is CASSRTGIGVTEAFF. The CDR3 DNA is TGTGCCAGCTCACGGACCGGGATCGGGGTCACTGAAGCTTTCTTT.

The genes are TRBV15 and TRBJ1-6, with a weak D call TRBD1 (5 bases). The CDR3 runs 15 residues. CDR1 and CDR2 (germline): LNHNV, YYDKDF (reference sequence). V dropped 6 bases and J dropped 7 bases, with 16 bases sitting between them. CDR3 amino acids: CATRRGQDPNSPLHF. The CDR3 nucleotides are TGTGCCACCAGGAGGGGTCAGGACCCAAATTCACCCCTCCACTTT.

The CDR3 is CASSNRGGSYEQYF. The DNA for the CDR3 is TGTGCCAGCAGTAACAGGGGGGGTTCCTACGAGCAGTACTTC. The chain couples TRBV6-1 to TRBJ2-7, with a tentative D call TRBD1 (8 bases). Between the trimmed V and J ends, which lost 5 bases and 1 base, there was a span of 12 bases. Germline V gene sequence: CDR1 MNHNS, CDR2 SASEGT. CDR3 length equals 14 residues.

The V gene is TRBV6-4, the J gene TRBJ2-3, with 9 bases lining up with TRBD2. Germline CDR1 and CDR2: MRHNA and SNTAGT. J was trimmed by 4 bases and V by 3 bases; bases with no gene match: 2. The CDR3 covers 14 residues. The CDR3 DNA reads as TGTGCCAGCAGTGATAGCGGGAGTCCAGATACGCAGTATTTT. Translation: CASSDSGSPDTQYF.

The chain is built from TRBV28 and TRBJ2-2; 7 bases match TRBD1. Trimming took 5 bases from V and 6 from J; bases not matched to a gene: 9. Germline assignment: CDR1 MDHEN and CDR2 SYDVKM. This CDR3 comprises 15 residues. Here the CDR3 DNA reads TGTGCCAGCAGTCCCGGACAGGTTGCCGCCGGGGAGCTGTTTTTT. It is translated as CASSPGQVAAGELFF.

The chain is built from TRBV2 and TRBJ2-1, with D perhaps TRBD2 (7 bases). CDR1 and CDR2 (germline): SNHLY, FYNNEI. The CDR3 runs to 16 residues. V was trimmed by 6 bases and J by 9 bases, leaving 24 bases between them. In nucleotides, the CDR3 is TGTGCCAGCAGGCGGGGAGGGACATTGACGGTAGGTGAGCAGTTCTTC. This translates into CASRRGGTLTVGEQFF.

In this sample, this clone turned up once. The chain couples TRBV7-2 to TRBJ2-7; no firm D call. V shed 2 bases and J shed 1 base, with 12 bases lying between them. The CDR3 length is 15 residues. Per germline, CDR1 SGHTA and CDR2 FQGNSA. CDR3 DNA: TGTGCCAGCAGCTTAATATACGAGCGATCCTACGAGCAGTACTTC. As protein: CASSLIYERSYEQYF.